This entry concerns a single T cell receptor beta chain. Germline CDR1 is DFQATT and CDR2 is SNEGSKA (reference sequence). The CDR3 is 16 residues long. V was cut by 3 bases and J by 0 bases, with 16 bases left in between. The data were taken from a study of blood T cell repertoires in COVID-19. Assay used: immunoSEQ multiplex PCR; TCRdb lists only in-frame clones, some missing. The table shows approximately 220,000 clones, with 86% occurring only once. Cohort allocation depended upon clinical history that participants reported. A COVID-19 case was met by exposed participants within 2 weeks before study entry.

The sequenced sample was PBMCs or T cells enriched from blood (not recorded which). The TCR comes from a young woman who had been exposed to COVID-19. The chain carries TRBV20-1 and TRBJ2-3, with D possibly TRBD1 on 6 matching bases. Here the CDR3 reads CSASWGPFSSTDTQYF. CDR3 in DNA: TGCAGTGCTAGTTGGGGGCCATTTTCTAGCACAGATACGCAGTATTTT.